This entry describes one TCR beta chain. These data come from a study of T cell repertoires in cytomegalovirus infection. The wider study: The public TCR beta signatures pointed to both CMV infection and matching HLA type.

Each CDR3 protein gets one entry after TCRdb re-called the reads with MiXCR. Among around 740,000 distinct CDR3 sequences listed, about a third were seen once. Germline V gives CDR1 SEHNR, CDR2 FQNEAQ (reference sequence). This CDR3 is built from 14 residues. Trimming removed 5 bases from V and 5 bases from J; junction bases left unmatched: 6. The chain joins TRBV7-9 to TRBJ2-1; 7 bases line up with TRBD2. The source is a human donor in good health (CMV status not recorded). Some clones in this sample may be carry-over from other donors' samples. Input material: PBMCs. CDR3 sequence reads: CASSTPGLHNEQFF. DNA for the CDR3: TGTGCCAGCAGCACTCCGGGACTACACAATGAGCAGTTCTTC.